Following are 20 T cell receptor beta chains from one sample sequenced in a study of OX40 agonist ivuxolimab in advanced cancers. This table comes from immunoSEQ multiplex PCR, and its TCRdb copy is limited to in-frame clones, with some not included. Altogether tens of thousands of clones are present, approximately 85% being singletons, with the ten largest covering 2.4%. The sequencing here drew on CD4+ or CD8+ T cells sorted from blood, taken in a trial of the OX40 agonist ivuxolimab. The receptors derive from an adult with an advanced solid tumor such as melanoma, head and neck, liver or kidney cancer.

V is TRBV6-1 and J is TRBJ2-7; no reliable D call. The CDR3 is 13 residues long. The germline V and J ends were trimmed by 0 bases and 4 bases, with 7 bases remaining between them. Germline V gene sequence: CDR1 MNHNS, CDR2 SASEGT. This chain's CDR3 is CASSEAISYEQYF. CDR3 nucleotides: TGTGCCAGCAGTGAAGCGATTTCATACGAGCAGTACTTC.

The chain employs TRBV18 and TRBJ1-2; D possibly corresponds to TRBD1 (6 bases). Germline V CDR1 and CDR2: KGHSH, LQKENI. CDR3 size: 17 residues. Trimming removed 0 bases from V and 7 bases from J, with 21 bases in between. CDR3 in amino acids: CASSPPYPKGGLTGYTF. CDR3 sequence (DNA): TGTGCCAGCTCACCACCCTACCCAAAGGGGGGGCTGACTGGCTACACCTTC.

V is TRBV7-2 and J is TRBJ2-5, with 9 bases fitting TRBD2. This CDR3 comprises 13 residues. The V segment lost 5 bases and the J segment 4 bases; nucleotides outside the gene matches: 2. Germline CDR1 is SGHTA and CDR2 is FQGNSA. CDR3 sequence (DNA): TGTGCCAGCAGCCGCGGGGGGGGAGAGACCCAGTACTTC. Translated, it gives CASSRGGGETQYF. Supplemented by reference TRBV7-2 and TRBJ2-5, the full variable domain reads GAGVSQSPSNKVTEKGKDVELRCDPISGHTALYWYRQSLGQGLEFLIYFQGNSAPDKSGLPSDRFSAERTGGSVSTLTIQRTQQEDSAVYLCASSRGGGETQYFGPGTRLLVL.

This clone was observed a single time. This chain links TRBV11-2 with TRBJ2-3; no clear D. V lost 5 bases and J lost 1, with 4 bases in between. Per germline, CDR1 SGHAT and CDR2 FQNNGV. The CDR3 is made up of 12 amino acids. The CDR3 here is CASSPGTDTQYF. CDR3 nucleotide sequence: TGTGCCAGCAGCCCGGGCACAGATACGCAGTATTTT.

This chain links TRBV6-6 with TRBJ1-5; perhaps TRBD1 as D (5 bases). CDR1 and CDR2 (germline): MNHNY, SVGAGI (reference sequence). The CDR3 spans 13 residues. V was cut by 9 bases and J by 0 bases, with 9 bases left in between. The CDR3 DNA sequence: TGTGCCAGTGGGGGTTATAGCAATCAGCCCCAGCATTTT. It codes for CASGGYSNQPQHF.

The chain couples TRBV4-1 to TRBJ2-1; 8 bases fit TRBD1. This CDR3 is 16 amino acids long. Germline trimming cut 5 bases from V and 4 bases from J; bases unmatched to any gene: 10. The V gene's germline CDR1 is MGHRA and CDR2 YSYEKL. The CDR3 bases are TGCGCCAGCAGCTGGGACCGGACAGGGAATTACAATGAGCAGTTCTTC. Translated: CASSWDRTGNYNEQFF.

V gene TRBV5-4 combines with J gene TRBJ1-3; no clear D gene. Germline loops: CDR1 SGHNT, CDR2 YYREEE (reference sequence). V was clipped by 3 bases and J by 0 bases, with 13 bases between them. CDR3 length: 16 amino acids. In nucleotides, the CDR3 is TGTGCCAGCAGCTCGCAATCCCTGGTCTCTGGAAACACCATATATTTT. This gives the protein CASSSQSLVSGNTIYF.

This clone is a singleton in its sample. Other DNA sequences from this sample encode an identical CDR3 as well. The chain is built from TRBV5-1 and TRBJ2-3; D remains unclear. CDR1 SGHRS and CDR2 YFSETQ come from the germline V gene. The CDR3 sequence is 13 residues long. Deletions cut 1 base from V and 1 base from J, with 4 bases between. CDR3 in DNA: TGCGCCAGCAGCTTGACAGGCACAGATACGCAGTATTTT. Translated, it gives CASSLTGTDTQYF.

This chain's CDR3 is CASSPGAGRRYGYTF. As DNA, the CDR3 is TGTGCCAGCAGCCCAGGGGCCGGACGGAGATATGGCTACACCTTC. The chain links TRBV7-9 to TRBJ1-2, with D maybe TRBD1 (6 bases). This CDR3 contains 15 residues. The V and J ends lost 5 bases and 5 bases respectively, with 18 bases between them. The V gene's germline CDR1 is SEHNR and CDR2 FQNEAQ (reference sequence).

J is TRBJ2-7 and V is TRBV11-3, with D perhaps matching TRBD2 (5 bases). CDR3 length equals 14 residues. Trimming took 1 base from V and 1 from J, leaving 8 bases between them. CDR1 is SGHNT, CDR2 YENEEA, per germline. CDR3: CASSLGAGSYEQYF. Written as DNA, the CDR3 is TGTGCCAGCAGCTTAGGGGCGGGTTCCTACGAGCAGTACTTC.

This clone was observed a handful of times. The V gene is TRBV27, the J gene TRBJ1-4, with no clear D. V lost 5 bases and J lost 8, with 15 bases in between. Germline V gives CDR1 MNHEY, CDR2 SMNVEV (reference sequence). The CDR3 is 14 amino acids. CDR3 nucleotide sequence: TGTGCCAGCAGTCTAACAACCGCCCTCGAAAAACTGTTTTTT. This gives the protein CASSLTTALEKLFF.

On this clone itself: One end of the junction fails to match germline, which may point to a read error. This chain uses TRBV7-3 with TRBJ2-1; D unclear. Germline V gene data show CDR1 as SGHTA and CDR2 as FQGTGA. CDR3 length: 13 residues. The CDR3: CASSLDSDNEQFF. CDR3 sequence (DNA): TGTGCCAGCAGCTTAGACTCCGACAATGAGCAGTTCTTC.

This sequence joins TRBV29-1 and TRBJ1-3, with 8 bases identical to TRBD1. Germline V gene data show CDR1 as SQVTM and CDR2 as ANQGSEA. The V and J ends lost 4 bases and 6 bases, in that order; junction bases with no gene match: 5. The CDR3 is 13 amino acids. The chain's CDR3 is CSVAQGAVNTIYF. CDR3 nucleotide sequence: TGCAGCGTTGCTCAGGGGGCGGTAAACACCATATATTTT.

The V and J genes are TRBV7-9 and TRBJ1-2, with D unresolved. The ends were cut back, 4 bases at V and 10 bases at J, with 16 bases in the middle. CDR1 and CDR2 from the germline V gene are SEHNR and FQNEAQ (reference sequence). The CDR3 consists of 13 residues. CDR3 in DNA: TGTGCCAGCAGCTCCCGCCAGTTAATCGACTACACCTTC. Translated, it gives CASSSRQLIDYTF. Drawing the rest from reference TRBV7-9 and TRBJ1-2, the complete variable domain is DTGVSQNPRHKITKRGQNVTFRCDPISEHNRLYWYRQTLGQGPEFLTYFQNEAQLEKSRLLSDRFSAERPKGSFSTLEIQRTEQGDSAMYLCASSSRQLIDYTFGSGTRLTVV.

The gene calls are TRBV10-3 and TRBJ2-7; TRBD1 matches at 11 bases. The CDR3 runs 13 residues. Trimming cost V 9 bases and J 3 bases; bases outside gene matches: 4. Germline V gives CDR1 ENHRY, CDR2 SYGVKD. This CDR3 is CAIGTGGNYEQYF. The CDR3 DNA reads as TGTGCCATTGGGACAGGGGGGAACTACGAGCAGTACTTC.

The gene calls are TRBV30 and TRBJ2-2, with a weak D call TRBD2 (5 bases). Trimming took off 4 bases at V and 6 bases at J, with 6 bases between the two ends. This CDR3 has 11 amino acids. Germline loops: CDR1 GTSNPN, CDR2 SVGIG (reference sequence). The CDR3 region is CAWTGAGELFF. DNA for the CDR3: TGTGCCTGGACCGGGGCCGGGGAGCTGTTTTTT.

Note on this clone: A junction end diverges from the germline sequence, so it may reflect a read error. This sequence joins TRBV7-2 and TRBJ2-1; TRBD2 agrees at 9 bases. Germline V CDR1 and CDR2: SGHTA, FQGNSA. The CDR3 runs to 14 residues. CDR3: CASSLAGQTGEQFF. In DNA, the CDR3 is TGTGCCAGCAGCCTAGCGGGGCAAACGGGGGAGCAGTTCTTC.

The J gene is TRBJ1-2, the V gene TRBV10-3; D is perhaps TRBD1 (5 bases). Trimming pared 0 bases from V and 6 bases from J, leaving 20 bases between. This CDR3 region has 17 residues. Germline CDR1 and CDR2: ENHRY and SYGVKD. CDR3 in DNA: TGTGCCATCAGTGAGTCACCTAAAACAGGAACGGGCCATGGCTACACCTTC. It yields the protein CAISESPKTGTGHGYTF.

The chain couples TRBV4-2 to TRBJ1-2; tentative D call: TRBD1 (6 bases). V lost 0 bases and J 6 bases, leaving 14 bases between the germline ends. Looked up from germline, CDR1 is LGHNA and CDR2 is YNFKEQ. The CDR3 loop spans 15 amino acids. The CDR3 protein is CASSQDLMSGDGYTF. CDR3 sequence (DNA): TGTGCCAGCAGCCAAGATTTAATGTCAGGGGATGGCTACACCTTC.

The V call is TRBV7-2, the J call TRBJ2-2, with D possibly TRBD1 on 5 matching bases. The V and J ends lost 1 base and 4 bases respectively, with 13 bases between them. The germline V gene has CDR1 SGHTA and CDR2 FQGNSA. The CDR3 is 16 amino acids. In nucleotides, the CDR3 is TGTGCCAGCAGCTTAGGACGCAGGGTGGGCACCGGGGAGCTGTTTTTT. As protein: CASSLGRRVGTGELFF.